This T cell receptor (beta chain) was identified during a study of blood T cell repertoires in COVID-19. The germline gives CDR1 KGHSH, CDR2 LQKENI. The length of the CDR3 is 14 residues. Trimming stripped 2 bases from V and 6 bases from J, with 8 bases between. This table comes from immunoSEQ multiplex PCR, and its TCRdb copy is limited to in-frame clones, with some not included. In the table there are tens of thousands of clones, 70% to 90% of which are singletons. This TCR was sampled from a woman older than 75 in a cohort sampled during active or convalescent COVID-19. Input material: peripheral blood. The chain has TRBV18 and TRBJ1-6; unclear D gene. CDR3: CASSPAIVNSPLHF. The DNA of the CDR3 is TGTGCCAGCTCACCAGCTATAGTTAATTCACCCCTCCACTTT. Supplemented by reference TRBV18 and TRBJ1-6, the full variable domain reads NAGVMQNPRHLVRRRGQEARLRCSPMKGHSHVYWYRQLPEEGLKFMVYLQKENIIDESGMPKERFSAEFPKEGPSILRIQQVVRGDSAAYFCASSPAIVNSPLHFGNGTRLTVT.